This T cell receptor (beta chain) was identified in a study of T cell repertoires in cytomegalovirus infection. The wider study: Public TCR beta signatures marked donors with CMV infection and the matching HLA. General study findings and limits: Clonotypes of TCR beta that were HLA-C-restricted and CMV-specific dominated the ex vivo response.

Points on this clonotype: Its target is unknown.

From the reads, TCRdb called clonotypes with MiXCR, one entry per CDR3 protein. The data show a few hundred thousand distinct CDR3 sequences, with 9.5% seen just once and 3.5% to 4.5% held by the top ten. This CDR3 comprises 16 residues. Looked up from germline, CDR1 is SGHNT and CDR2 is YYREEE (reference sequence). V was pared by 0 bases and J by 0 bases, with 10 bases between. The source of this sequence is a human donor in good health (CMV status not recorded). Some clones in this sample may be carry-over from other donors' samples. Sequencing was carried out using PBMCs. The V call is TRBV5-4, the J call TRBJ1-3; D might be TRBD1 (5 bases). The DNA of the CDR3 is TGTGCCAGCAGCTTGGGGCAGGGTCGCTCTGGAAACACCATATATTTT. This codes for CASSLGQGRSGNTIYF.